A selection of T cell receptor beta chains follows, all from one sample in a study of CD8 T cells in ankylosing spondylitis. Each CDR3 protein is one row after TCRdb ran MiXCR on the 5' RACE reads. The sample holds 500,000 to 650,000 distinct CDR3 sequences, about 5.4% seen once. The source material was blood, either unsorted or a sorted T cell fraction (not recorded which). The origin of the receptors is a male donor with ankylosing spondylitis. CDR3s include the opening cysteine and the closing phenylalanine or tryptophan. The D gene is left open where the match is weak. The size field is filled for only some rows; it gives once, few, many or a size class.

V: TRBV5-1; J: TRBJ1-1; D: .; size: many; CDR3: CASSSDGRSMNTEAFF; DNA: TGCGCCAGCAGCTCCGATGGGAGGTCGATGAACACTGAAGCTTTCTTT
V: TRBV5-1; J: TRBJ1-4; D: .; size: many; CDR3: CASSLRDGDEKLFF; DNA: TGCGCCAGCAGCTTACGGGACGGAGATGAAAAACTGTTTTTT
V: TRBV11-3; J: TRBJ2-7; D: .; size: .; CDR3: CASSLDARTASYEQYF; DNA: TGTGCCAGCAGCTTAGATGCTCGGACAGCCTCCTACGAGCAGTACTTC
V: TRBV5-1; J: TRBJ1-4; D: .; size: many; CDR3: CASSPLSRNEKLFF; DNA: TGCGCCAGCAGCCCCCTGAGCCGTAATGAAAAACTGTTTTTT
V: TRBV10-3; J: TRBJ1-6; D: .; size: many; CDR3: CALSVASGSPLHF; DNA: TGTGCCCTGTCGGTTGCATCTGGCTCACCCCTCCACTTT
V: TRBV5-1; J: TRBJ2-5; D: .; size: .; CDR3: CASRPFSLETQYF; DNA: TGCGCCAGCAGGCCTTTCTCTTTAGAGACCCAGTACTTC
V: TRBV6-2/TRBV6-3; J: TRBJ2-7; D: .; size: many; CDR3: CASSPRGISEQYF; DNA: TGTGCCAGCAGTCCCAGGGGAATCTCCGAGCAGTACTTC
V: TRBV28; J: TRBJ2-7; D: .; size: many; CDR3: CASGYRDAYEQYF; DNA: TGTGCCAGCGGCTACCGGGACGCCTACGAGCAGTACTTC
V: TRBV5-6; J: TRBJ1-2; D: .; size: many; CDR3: CASSLAAYGYTF; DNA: TGTGCCAGCAGCTTGGCAGCATATGGCTACACCTTC
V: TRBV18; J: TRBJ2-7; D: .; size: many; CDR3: CASSPRAFYEQYF; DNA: TGTGCCAGCTCACCCCGGGCCTTCTACGAGCAGTACTTC
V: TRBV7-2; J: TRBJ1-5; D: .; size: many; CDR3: CASSVMVGTPLGAQHF; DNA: TGTGCCAGCAGCGTTATGGTGGGCACCCCTTTAGGGGCCCAGCATTTT
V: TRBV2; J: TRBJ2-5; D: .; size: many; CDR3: CASTRELEETQYF; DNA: TGTGCCAGTACCCGTGAGTTGGAAGAGACCCAGTACTTC
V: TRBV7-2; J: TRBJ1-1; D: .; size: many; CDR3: CASSFGVRNTEAFF; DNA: TGTGCCAGCAGCTTCGGGGTTAGGAACACTGAAGCTTTCTTT
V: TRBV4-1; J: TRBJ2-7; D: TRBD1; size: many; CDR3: CASSRNGQGLYEQYF; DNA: TGCGCCAGCAGTCGAAACGGACAGGGGCTCTACGAGCAGTACTTC
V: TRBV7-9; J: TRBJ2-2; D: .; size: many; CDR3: CASSLNNPGELFF; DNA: TGTGCCAGCAGCTTAAACAATCCCGGGGAGCTGTTTTTT
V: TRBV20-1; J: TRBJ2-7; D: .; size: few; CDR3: CSATGGGTDEQYF; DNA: TGCAGTGCCACAGGGGGGGGCACCGACGAGCAGTACTTC
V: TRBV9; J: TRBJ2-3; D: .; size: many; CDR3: CASSVGGSGDTQYF; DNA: TGTGCCAGCAGCGTCGGTGGTAGCGGTGATACGCAGTATTTT
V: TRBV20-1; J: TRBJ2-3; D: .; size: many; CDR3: CSAGEPRTMTDTQYF; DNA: TGCAGTGCTGGGGAACCTCGGACGATGACAGATACGCAGTATTTT
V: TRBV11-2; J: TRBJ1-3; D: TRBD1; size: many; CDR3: CASSTGQLGNTIYF; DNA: TGTGCCAGCAGCACGGGACAGCTCGGAAACACCATATATTTT
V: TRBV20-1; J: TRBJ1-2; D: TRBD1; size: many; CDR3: CSASSTGAYGYTF; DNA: TGCAGTGCTAGTAGTACAGGGGCCTATGGCTACACCTTC
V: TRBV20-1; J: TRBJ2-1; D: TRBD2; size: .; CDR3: CSAQGLADYNEQFF; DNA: TGCAGTGCACAGGGACTAGCGGACTACAATGAGCAGTTCTTC
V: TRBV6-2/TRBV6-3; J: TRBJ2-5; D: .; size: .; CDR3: CASSKRTAGETQYF; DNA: TGTGCCAGCAGTAAGAGGACGGCGGGGGAGACCCAGTACTTC
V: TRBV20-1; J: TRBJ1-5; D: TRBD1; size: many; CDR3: CSARDRTGRQPQHF; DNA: TGCAGTGCTAGAGACCGGACAGGGAGGCAGCCCCAGCATTTT
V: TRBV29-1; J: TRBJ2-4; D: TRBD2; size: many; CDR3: CSVEGEGSKAKNIQYF; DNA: TGCAGCGTTGAAGGGGAGGGATCCAAAGCCAAAAACATTCAGTACTTC
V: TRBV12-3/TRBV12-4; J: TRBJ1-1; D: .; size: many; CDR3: CASLTEGWGEAFF; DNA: TGTGCCAGCCTGACTGAGGGGTGGGGTGAAGCTTTCTTT
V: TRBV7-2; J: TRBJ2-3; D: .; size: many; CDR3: CASSQGGTSDTQYF; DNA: TGTGCCAGCAGCCAGGGGGGGACGTCAGATACGCAGTATTTT
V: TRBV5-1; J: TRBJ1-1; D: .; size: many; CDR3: CASSLEAGVAGEAFF; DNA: TGCGCCAGCAGCTTGGAGGCAGGGGTCGCCGGTGAAGCTTTCTTT
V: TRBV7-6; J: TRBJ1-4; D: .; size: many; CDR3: CASSRTDRNEKLFF; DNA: TGTGCCAGCAGCCGGACAGATCGTAATGAAAAACTGTTTTTT